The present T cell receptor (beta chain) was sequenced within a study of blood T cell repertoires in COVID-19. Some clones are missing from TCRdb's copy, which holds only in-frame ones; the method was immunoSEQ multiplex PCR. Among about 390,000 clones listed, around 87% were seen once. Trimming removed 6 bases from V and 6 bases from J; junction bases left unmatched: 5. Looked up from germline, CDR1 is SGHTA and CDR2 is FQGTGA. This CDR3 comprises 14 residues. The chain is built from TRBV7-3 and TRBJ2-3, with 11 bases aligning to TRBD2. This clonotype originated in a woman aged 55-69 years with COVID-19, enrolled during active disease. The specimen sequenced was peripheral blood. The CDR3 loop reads CASSVAGGLDTQYF. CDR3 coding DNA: TGTGCCAGCAGTGTAGCGGGGGGGCTGGATACGCAGTATTTT.